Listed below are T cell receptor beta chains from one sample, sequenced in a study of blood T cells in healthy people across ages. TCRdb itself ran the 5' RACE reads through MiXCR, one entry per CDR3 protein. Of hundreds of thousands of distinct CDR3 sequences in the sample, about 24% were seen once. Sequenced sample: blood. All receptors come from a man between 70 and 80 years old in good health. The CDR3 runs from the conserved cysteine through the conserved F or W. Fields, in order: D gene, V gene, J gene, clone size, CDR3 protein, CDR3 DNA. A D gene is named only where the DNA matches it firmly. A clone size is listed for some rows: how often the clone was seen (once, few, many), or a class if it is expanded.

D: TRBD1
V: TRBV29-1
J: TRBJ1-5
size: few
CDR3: CSVRDRGWNQPQHF
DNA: TGCAGCGTCCGGGACAGGGGATGGAATCAGCCCCAGCATTTT

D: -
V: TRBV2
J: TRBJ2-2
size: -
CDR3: CASSEPYDTGELFF
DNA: TGTGCCAGCAGTGAGCCCTATGACACCGGGGAGCTGTTTTTT

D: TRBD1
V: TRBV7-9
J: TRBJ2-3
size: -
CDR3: CASSPNRGRFDTDTQYF
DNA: TGTGCCAGCAGCCCCAACAGGGGGCGGTTTGACACAGATACGCAGTATTTT

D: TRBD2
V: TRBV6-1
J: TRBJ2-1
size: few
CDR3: CASTYRSGGGDEQFF
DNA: TGTGCCAGCACATACCGGAGCGGGGGAGGCGATGAGCAGTTCTTC

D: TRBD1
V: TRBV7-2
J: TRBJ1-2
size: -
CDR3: CASSFALDRGPGYTF
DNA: TGTGCCAGCAGCTTCGCCCTTGACAGGGGGCCCGGCTACACCTTC

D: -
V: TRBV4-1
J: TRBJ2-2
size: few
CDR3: CASSQDGGELFF
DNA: TGCGCCAGCAGCCAAGATGGCGGGGAGCTGTTTTTT

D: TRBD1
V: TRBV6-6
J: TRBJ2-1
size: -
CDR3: CASSRQGYYNEQFF
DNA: TGTGCCAGCAGTCGACAGGGATACTACAATGAGCAGTTCTTC

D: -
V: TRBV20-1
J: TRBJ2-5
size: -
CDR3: CSARPTSRVAETQYF
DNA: TGCAGTGCTAGACCCACATCAAGGGTGGCGGAGACCCAGTACTTC

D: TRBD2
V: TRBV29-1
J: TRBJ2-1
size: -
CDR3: CSVEDYLADNEQFF
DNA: TGCAGCGTTGAAGACTATCTAGCGGATAATGAGCAGTTCTTC

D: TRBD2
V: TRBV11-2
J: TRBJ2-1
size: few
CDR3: CASSLASGGWHQFF
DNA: TGTGCCAGCAGCTTAGCTAGCGGGGGCTGGCATCAGTTCTTC

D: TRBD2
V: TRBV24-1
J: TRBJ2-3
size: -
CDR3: CATSGTSGTYTDTQYF
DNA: TGTGCCACCAGTGGGACTAGCGGGACATACACAGATACGCAGTATTTT